This TCR beta chain was identified during a study of T cell repertoires in cytomegalovirus infection. Study as a whole: CMV infection plus the matching HLA type was flagged by public TCR beta signatures. Study-wide results and limits: Dominating the ex vivo response were TCR beta clonotypes that were CMV-specific and HLA-C-restricted.

MiXCR, applied by TCRdb to the reads, yields one record per CDR3 protein. Among about 700,000 distinct CDR3 sequences listed, 30% to 35% were seen once. This clonotype has only a few counts. What it recognizes is unknown. Sequencing was performed on cultured PBMCs, taken from culture after CMV antigen stimulation. The TCR was taken from a human donor in good health (CMV status not recorded). Some clones in this sample may be carry-over from other donors' samples.

The CDR3 is CASSGKQGGAYNEQFF. CDR3 nucleotide sequence: TGTGCCAGCAGCGGTAAACAGGGGGGGGCTTACAATGAGCAGTTCTTC. This chain links TRBV7-2 with TRBJ2-1, with D tentatively TRBD1 (8 bases). Germline CDR1 reads SGHTA; CDR2 reads FQGNSA. Trimming pared 5 bases from V and 4 bases from J, leaving 18 bases between. There are 16 residues in the CDR3.